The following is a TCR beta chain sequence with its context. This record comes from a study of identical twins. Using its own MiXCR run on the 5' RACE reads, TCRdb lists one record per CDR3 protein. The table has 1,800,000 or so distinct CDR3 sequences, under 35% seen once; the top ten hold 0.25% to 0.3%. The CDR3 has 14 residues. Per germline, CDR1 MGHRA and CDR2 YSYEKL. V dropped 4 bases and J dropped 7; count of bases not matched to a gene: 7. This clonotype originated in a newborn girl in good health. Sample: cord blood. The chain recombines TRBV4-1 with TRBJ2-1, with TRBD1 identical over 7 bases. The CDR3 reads CASSPQTGVNEQFF. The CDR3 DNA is TGCGCCAGCAGCCCCCAAACAGGGGTAAATGAGCAGTTCTTC.